A single sample is the source of the 31 T cell receptor beta chains below, sequenced in a study of blood T cell repertoires in COVID-19. Profiling relied on immunoSEQ multiplex PCR, and the TCRdb table lists in-frame clones only, not all of them. The table includes about 360,000 clones, 65% to 90% detected once. The sequenced sample consisted of peripheral blood. Receptors originate from a woman aged 55 to 70 with COVID-19, enrolled during active disease.

V usage is TRBV4-1 and J usage is TRBJ2-1; TRBD1 matches 9 bases. The CDR3 runs 16 residues. With V trimmed by 1 base and J by 5 bases, 6 bases remained unmatched. Germline assignment: CDR1 MGHRA and CDR2 YSYEKL. CDR3 in amino acids: CASSQGWGQGNNEQFF. CDR3 bases: TGCGCCAGCAGCCAAGGATGGGGACAGGGTAACAATGAGCAGTTCTTC.

The genes are TRBV7-6 and TRBJ1-2; D is unclear. CDR3 length: 14 residues. The germline gives CDR1 SGHVS, CDR2 FNYEAQ. V was clipped by 2 bases and J by 3 bases, with 10 bases between them. CDR3 coding DNA: TGTGCCAGCAGCTTAAAAGTCTCGGACTATGGCTACACCTTC. As protein: CASSLKVSDYGYTF.

The J gene is TRBJ1-5, the V gene TRBV11-2; D gene unclear. The CDR3 is 13 residues long. V lost 5 bases and J 0 bases, leaving 5 bases between the germline ends. Germline V gene data show CDR1 as SGHAT and CDR2 as FQNNGV. The CDR3 nucleotides are TGTGCCAGCAGCCCCCATAGCAATCAGCCCCAGCATTTT. Amino acid sequence: CASSPHSNQPQHF.

CDR3 protein: CASSPISSAEQYF. The CDR3 DNA reads TGTGCCAGCAGTCCGATAAGCTCTGCCGAGCAGTACTTC. The V and J genes are TRBV3-1 (or the pseudogene TRBV3-2) and TRBJ2-7; D uncertain. CDR3 length: 13 residues. The ends were cut back, 6 bases at V and 6 bases at J, with 15 bases in the middle. Looked up from germline, CDR1 is LGHDT and CDR2 is YNNKEL (reference sequence).

As DNA, the CDR3 is TGTGCCAGCAGCGCTCGGGGGGGCCTTGAAGATACGCAGTATTTT. This encodes CASSARGGLEDTQYF. V is TRBV9 and J is TRBJ2-3, with 8 bases identical to TRBD2. The CDR3 is 15 residues long. V shed 3 bases and J 5 bases; nucleotides not matched to a gene: 8. Germline V gene data show CDR1 as SGDLS and CDR2 as YYNGEE.

This clone came up a few times. The CDR3 reads CASSPGTVYEQYF. For the CDR3, the DNA is TGCGCCAGCAGCCCCGGGACAGTCTACGAGCAGTACTTC. V and J are TRBV5-1 and TRBJ2-7; 7 positions match TRBD1. The germline CDR1 and CDR2 sequences are SGHRS and YFSETQ. The CDR3 covers 13 residues. With V trimmed by 4 bases and J by 3 bases, 4 bases remained unmatched.

The chain carries TRBV5-6 and TRBJ2-7, with TRBD1 as a possible D gene (5 bases). V was shortened by 3 bases and J by 6 bases, with 16 bases between the two germline ends. This CDR3 contains 14 residues. Germline lookup yields CDR1 SGHDT and CDR2 YYEEEE. CDR3 residues: CASSSDMQGGEQYF. CDR3 in DNA: TGTGCCAGCAGCTCCGATATGCAGGGCGGCGAGCAGTACTTC.

This chain uses TRBV5-1 with TRBJ2-7, with D possibly TRBD1 on 6 matching bases. The V gene's germline CDR1 is SGHRS and CDR2 YFSETQ. This CDR3 is 15 amino acids long. Trimming shortened V by 4 bases and J by 0 bases, and 14 bases separated the two germline ends. Here the CDR3 DNA reads TGCGCCAGCAGCCCCGGGACACCTAGCTCCTACGAGCAGTACTTC. This translates into CASSPGTPSSYEQYF. Full variable domain (outside the CDR3, taken from reference TRBV5-1 and TRBJ2-7): KAGVTQTPRYLIKTRGQQVTLSCSPISGHRSVSWYQQTPGQGLQFLFEYFSETQRNKGNFPGRFSGRQFSNSRSEMNVSTLELGDSALYLCASSPGTPSSYEQYFGPGTRLTVT.

This chain links TRBV19 with TRBJ2-1, with 13 positions matching TRBD2. The germline V gene encodes CDR1 LNHDA and CDR2 SQIVND (reference sequence). V was clipped by 6 bases and J by 9 bases; unmatched bases: 11. CDR3 length: 16 amino acids. Written as DNA, the CDR3 is TGTGCCAGTAGCACCCATGGACTAGCGGGGGCCCGTGAGCAGTTCTTC. It codes for CASSTHGLAGAREQFF.

Worth noting for this clone: The sample holds other DNA sequences that translate to the same CDR3. The chain has TRBV6-5 and TRBJ2-5, with TRBD1 matching over 9 bases. V was pared by 6 bases and J by 4 bases, with 3 bases of the junction left unmatched. Germline values: CDR1 MNHEY, CDR2 SVGAGI. The CDR3 runs 13 residues. The CDR3 sequence is CASSPDRGETQYF. The CDR3 DNA reads as TGTGCCAGCAGCCCGGACAGGGGAGAGACCCAGTACTTC.

The rearrangement links TRBV9 to TRBJ2-7; 7 positions match TRBD2. V shed 0 bases and J 4 bases; nucleotides not matched to a gene: 7. The CDR3 runs to 15 residues. The V gene's germline CDR1 is SGDLS and CDR2 YYNGEE. The CDR3 sequence: CASSVEGGQRYEQYF. CDR3 DNA sequence: TGTGCCAGCAGCGTAGAGGGAGGGCAGAGATACGAGCAGTACTTC.

This chain links TRBV5-5 with TRBJ1-2, with D maybe TRBD1 (5 bases). The CDR3 length is 14 residues. Trimming removed 0 bases from V and 4 bases from J, with 10 bases in between. Germline V gene data show CDR1 as SGHKS and CDR2 as YYEKEE (reference sequence). In DNA form, the CDR3 reads TGTGCCAGCAGCTTGGAGCCAGGGCTCTATGGCTACACCTTC. It encodes CASSLEPGLYGYTF.

V gene TRBV19 combines with J gene TRBJ1-2, with D perhaps TRBD1 (5 bases). The CDR3 runs 16 residues. CDR1 is LNHDA and CDR2 is SQIVND in the germline V gene (reference sequence). Trimming took 6 bases from V and 5 from J, leaving 22 bases between them. The CDR3 loop is CASSTTAGVEGYGYTF. The CDR3 region has the DNA TGTGCCAGTAGCACCACCGCGGGGGTAGAGGGGTATGGCTACACCTTC.

This chain links TRBV7-2 with TRBJ2-7; no reliable D call. Germline values: CDR1 SGHTA, CDR2 FQGNSA. The CDR3 covers 16 residues. The V end was cut by 0 bases, the J end by 1 base, with 13 bases between. The CDR3 spells CASSLASGSRSYEQYF. The CDR3, as DNA: TGTGCCAGCAGCTTAGCGTCAGGATCTCGTTCCTACGAGCAGTACTTC.

V gene TRBV9 combines with J gene TRBJ2-7; D may be TRBD1 (5 bases). V lost 5 bases to trimming and J lost 2 bases, with 14 bases between them. There are 14 residues in the CDR3. Germline lookup yields CDR1 SGDLS and CDR2 YYNGEE. Here the CDR3 reads CASRKAGLAYEQYF. DNA of the CDR3: TGTGCCAGCAGGAAGGCAGGGTTGGCCTACGAGCAGTACTTC. The variable domain in full, completed from reference TRBV9 and TRBJ2-7, reads DSGVTQTPKHLITATGQRVTLRCSPRSGDLSVYWYQQSLDQGLQFLIQYYNGEERAKGNILERFSAQQFPDLHSELNLSSLELGDSALYFCASRKAGLAYEQYFGPGTRLTVT.

The genes are TRBV6-5 and TRBJ1-1; no firm D call. The CDR3 is 13 residues long. V was pared by 1 base and J by 6 bases, with 9 bases between. Germline V gene data show CDR1 as MNHEY and CDR2 as SVGAGI. The chain's CDR3 is CASSYFLSAEAFF. In DNA form, the CDR3 reads TGTGCCAGCAGTTACTTCTTAAGCGCTGAAGCTTTCTTT.

This rearrangement joins TRBV6-1 to TRBJ1-6; 7 nucleotides align to TRBD1. The CDR3 loop spans 16 amino acids. Trimming removed 4 bases from V and 0 bases from J; junction bases left unmatched: 3. Germline V CDR1 and CDR2: MNHNS, SASEGT. CDR3 coding DNA: TGTGCCAGCAGTGCCGAGGGGGCCTCCTATAATTCACCCCTCCACTTT. Its protein product is CASSAEGASYNSPLHF.

The rearrangement links TRBV5-4 to TRBJ2-3; the D is unclear. The CDR3 has 15 residues. Germline V CDR1 and CDR2: SGHNT, YYREEE (reference sequence). V shed 0 bases and J shed 2 bases, with 10 bases lying between them. The CDR3 sequence: CASSLAGGYTDTQYF. The CDR3 DNA reads TGTGCCAGCAGCTTGGCGGGTGGCTACACAGATACGCAGTATTTT. The variable domain in full, completed from reference TRBV5-4 and TRBJ2-3, reads ETGVTQSPTHLIKTRGQQVTLRCSSQSGHNTVSWYQQALGQGPQFIFQYYREEENGRGNFPPRFSGLQFPNYSSELNVNALELDDSALYLCASSLAGGYTDTQYFGPGTRLTVL.

The chain employs TRBV6-5 and TRBJ2-3; D unclear. V lost 2 bases to trimming and J lost 2 bases, with 8 bases between them. This CDR3 contains 14 residues. The V gene's germline CDR1 is MNHEY and CDR2 SVGAGI. CDR3: CASSYGPITDTQYF. In nucleotides, the CDR3 is TGTGCCAGCAGTTACGGGCCGATCACAGATACGCAGTATTTT.

The rearrangement links TRBV18 to TRBJ1-2; tentatively, D is TRBD1 (6 bases). There are 15 residues in the CDR3. CDR1 KGHSH and CDR2 LQKENI come from the germline V gene. The V and J ends lost 4 bases and 3 bases respectively, with 15 bases between them. CDR3 DNA: TGTGCCAGCTCACAATACGACAGGCTACACTATGGCTACACCTTC. Translation: CASSQYDRLHYGYTF.

J is TRBJ1-4 and V is TRBV27; D remains unclear. The CDR3 is 13 residues long. V gave up 5 bases and J gave up 8 bases, with 12 bases separating them. The germline V gene has CDR1 MNHEY and CDR2 SMNVEV (reference sequence). In nucleotides, the CDR3 is TGTGCCAGCAGTCGTACGGGAAGGGAAAAACTGTTTTTT. Protein product: CASSRTGREKLFF. Based on the CDR3 plus reference TRBV27 and TRBJ1-4, the full variable domain is EAQVTQNPRYLITVTGKKLTVTCSQNMNHEYMSWYRQDPGLGLRQIYYSMNVEVTDKGDVPEGYKVSRKEKRNFPLILESPSPNQTSLYFCASSRTGREKLFFGSGTQLSVL.

The chain carries TRBV7-8 and TRBJ2-5; 12 bases line up with TRBD1. The CDR3 is 16 residues long. V trimming: 4 bases; J trimming: 5 bases; junction bases outside the gene matches: 8. The germline gives CDR1 SGHVS, CDR2 FQNEAQ. This chain's CDR3 is CASSSRGQGAFETQYF. Written as DNA, the CDR3 is TGTGCCAGCAGCTCTAGGGGACAGGGGGCTTTTGAGACCCAGTACTTC.

This chain links TRBV5-1 with TRBJ2-7; TRBD2 matches at 11 bases. V lost 3 bases, J lost 5 bases, and 7 bases stayed unmatched. This CDR3 comprises 15 residues. CDR1 SGHRS and CDR2 YFSETQ come from the germline V gene. The CDR3 here is CASSSVAGGQNEQYF. The CDR3 DNA reads TGCGCCAGCAGCTCGGTAGCGGGGGGGCAGAACGAGCAGTACTTC.

The chain employs TRBV9 and TRBJ2-1; 9 nucleotides match TRBD2. The CDR3 loop spans 14 amino acids. Germline V gives CDR1 SGDLS, CDR2 YYNGEE. Unmatched junction bases numbered 7, after V lost 7 bases and J lost 5 bases. CDR3 coding DNA: TGTGCCAGCGCCCTAGCGGGGAGTCACAATGAGCAGTTCTTC. This encodes CASALAGSHNEQFF.

The rearrangement joins TRBV9 to TRBJ1-2, with D perhaps matching TRBD1 (6 bases). The ends were cut back, 4 bases at V and 0 bases at J, with 13 bases in the middle. The CDR3 spans 15 residues. Germline V gene lookup returns CDR1 SGDLS and CDR2 YYNGEE. CDR3 protein: CASSLLDSSNYGYTF. CDR3 nucleotides: TGTGCCAGCAGCCTACTGGACAGTTCTAACTATGGCTACACCTTC.

The chain links TRBV3-1 (or the pseudogene TRBV3-2) to TRBJ1-2; 11 bases map to TRBD1. Germline V lookup: CDR1 LGHDT, CDR2 YNNKEL (reference sequence). J gave up 6 bases and V 6 bases, and 6 bases lay outside the gene matches. The CDR3 is made up of 14 amino acids. DNA for the CDR3: TGTGCCAGCAGACCCCGGGACAGGGGGGATGGCTACACCTTC. It yields the protein CASRPRDRGDGYTF.

The gene calls are TRBV6-2 or TRBV6-3 and TRBJ1-1; D uncertain. CDR1 MNHEY and CDR2 SVGEGT come from the germline V gene. CDR3 length equals 13 residues. The germline V and J ends were trimmed by 2 bases and 2 bases, with 6 bases remaining between them. The CDR3 DNA reads TGTGCCAGCAGTTACCGTCCCAACACTGAAGCTTTCTTT. It yields the protein CASSYRPNTEAFF.

CDR3 sequence reads: CASSKTSGASDEQFF. The CDR3 DNA reads as TGTGCCAGCAGTAAAACTAGCGGGGCCAGCGATGAGCAGTTCTTC. The chain couples TRBV6-4 to TRBJ2-1, with 10 bases aligning to TRBD2. The trim removed 5 bases at V and 8 bases at J, leaving 9 bases unmatched. Germline CDR1 reads MRHNA; CDR2 reads SNTAGT. This CDR3 has 15 amino acids.

J is TRBJ2-7 and V is TRBV4-1, with D hard to call. Between the trimmed V and J ends, which lost 0 bases and 0 bases, there was a span of 3 bases. Per the germline V gene, CDR1 is MGHRA and CDR2 is YSYEKL. The CDR3 runs to 13 residues. This CDR3 reads CASSQDGSYEQYF. CDR3 in DNA: TGCGCCAGCAGCCAAGACGGCTCCTACGAGCAGTACTTC.

This clone was seen once. The chain recombines TRBV15 with TRBJ2-3; 11 positions match TRBD2. From germline, CDR1 is LNHNV and CDR2 YYDKDF (reference sequence). The CDR3 is 18 amino acids. The trim removed 2 bases at V and 5 bases at J, leaving 12 bases unmatched. The DNA of the CDR3 is TGTGCCACCAGCAGAACGAAAATAGTTAGCGGGGGGGAAGATACGCAGTATTTT. The encoded protein is CATSRTKIVSGGEDTQYF.

The chain recombines TRBV2 with TRBJ2-2, with D possibly matching TRBD1 (5 bases). Looked up from germline, CDR1 is SNHLY and CDR2 is FYNNEI. CDR3 length: 12 residues. V was clipped by 11 bases and J by 3 bases, with 10 bases between them. The CDR3 protein is CAGKQDTGELFF. As DNA, the CDR3 is TGTGCCGGAAAACAGGACACCGGGGAGCTGTTTTTT.